A selection of T cell receptor beta chains follows, all from one sample in a study of T cell changes during pregnancy in multiple sclerosis. Method: immunoSEQ multiplex PCR; TCRdb's copy keeps in-frame clones and lacks some. The sample has tens of thousands of clones, roughly 91% seen once. Sequenced material: CD4+ T cells from peripheral blood mononuclear cells, taken in the second trimester of pregnancy. The receptor set was obtained from a female donor in good health, enrolled as a control in a pregnancy study. The CDR3 runs from the conserved cysteine through the conserved F or W. The order of the fields is D gene, V gene, clone size, J gene, CDR3 protein, CDR3 DNA. D genes are given only for firm matches. Rows may omit the clone size; those that give it use once, few, many or a size class.

.	TRBV30	.	TRBJ1-3	CALQLGGPGNTIYF	TGTGCCCTCCAGTTGGGGGGGCCCGGAAACACCATATATTTT
TRBD1	TRBV19	few	TRBJ2-1	CASSTRQGPYNEQFF	TGTGCCAGTAGTACACGACAGGGCCCCTACAATGAGCAGTTCTTC
.	TRBV6-1	.	TRBJ1-6	CASSEREDNSPLHF	TGTGCCAGCAGTGAACGGGAAGATAATTCACCCCTCCACTTT
TRBD1	TRBV20-1	few	TRBJ1-1	CSAGDSTEAFF	TGCAGTGCTGGGGACAGCACTGAAGCTTTCTTT
.	TRBV28	.	TRBJ1-5	CASSLVGGTTNQPQHF	TGTGCCAGCAGTTTAGTTGGGGGCACCACTAATCAGCCCCAGCATTTT
.	TRBV20-1	.	TRBJ2-3	CSSEYDTQYF	TGCAGTTCGGAGTACGATACGCAGTATTTT
.	TRBV5-5	.	TRBJ2-5	CASSSTGGEETQYF	TGTGCCAGCAGCTCGACAGGTGGTGAAGAGACCCAGTACTTC
.	TRBV28	once	TRBJ2-4	CASSPYDGQVAKNIQYF	TGTGCCAGCAGTCCTTATGATGGGCAAGTAGCCAAAAACATTCAGTACTTC
.	TRBV6-5	.	TRBJ1-2	CASSQRTVNYGYTF	TGTGCCAGCAGTCAAAGGACAGTTAACTATGGCTACACCTTC
.	TRBV5-1	.	TRBJ2-5	CASSPRVDRKETQYF	TGCGCCAGCAGCCCAAGGGTCGACAGAAAAGAGACCCAGTACTTC
.	TRBV7-6	.	TRBJ2-7	CASSLGAASYEQYF	TGTGCCAGCAGCTTAGGGGCTGCCTCCTACGAGCAGTACTTC
TRBD1	TRBV5-1	.	TRBJ1-2	CASSTTQDRGDGYTF	TGCGCCAGCAGCACGACACAAGACAGGGGCGACGGCTACACCTTC
.	TRBV2	few	TRBJ1-1	CASSLTDEAFF	TGTGCCAGCAGCCTCACTGATGAAGCTTTCTTT
.	TRBV2	few	TRBJ2-5	CASAGQTQETQYF	TGTGCCAGCGCGGGACAGACTCAAGAGACCCAGTACTTC
.	TRBV30	.	TRBJ2-5	CAWSVKGVGTQYF	TGTGCCTGGAGTGTAAAGGGGGTGGGGACCCAGTACTTC
TRBD2	TRBV7-2	.	TRBJ2-3	CASSSGRSTDTQYF	TGTGCCAGCAGCTCCGGGAGGAGCACAGATACGCAGTATTTT
TRBD1	TRBV7-6	.	TRBJ2-7	CASSSPTRDRGNEQYF	TGTGCCAGCAGCTCCCCCACCCGGGACAGGGGCAACGAGCAGTACTTC
.	TRBV29-1	.	TRBJ1-2	CSVASDGYTF	TGCAGCGTTGCTTCTGATGGCTACACCTTC
.	TRBV5-1	.	TRBJ1-1	CASSVGQGMAEAFF	TGCGCCAGCAGCGTCGGTCAGGGGATGGCTGAAGCTTTCTTT
TRBD1	TRBV6-5	.	TRBJ2-1	CASRTGGLNNEQFF	TGTGCCAGCAGGACAGGGGGGCTGAACAATGAGCAGTTCTTC
.	TRBV30	.	TRBJ1-1	CAWITGRTEAFF	TGTGCCTGGATCACAGGGCGGACTGAAGCTTTCTTT
.	TRBV19	.	TRBJ2-2	CASGPLGSTGELFF	TGTGCCAGTGGGCCCCTGGGTTCCACCGGGGAGCTGTTTTTT
.	TRBV4-1	.	TRBJ1-6	CASSREEVGSSYNSPLHF	TGCGCCAGCAGCCGAGAGGAGGTTGGGAGCTCCTATAATTCACCCCTCCACTTT
.	TRBV28	.	TRBJ2-1	CASSFRSLNEQFF	TGTGCCAGCAGTTTCAGGTCCTTGAATGAGCAGTTCTTC
TRBD1	TRBV2	.	TRBJ2-1	CASSTPGQGYNEQFF	TGTGCCAGCAGTACACCGGGACAGGGTTACAATGAGCAGTTCTTC
.	TRBV19	.	TRBJ2-1	CASSMGRLVYNEQFF	TGTGCCAGTAGTATGGGGCGACTAGTCTACAATGAGCAGTTCTTC
.	TRBV18	.	TRBJ1-3	CASSPTPSGNTIYF	TGTGCCAGCTCACCGACACCCTCTGGAAACACCATATATTTT
.	TRBV19	.	TRBJ1-5	CASSPRNQPQHF	TGTGCCAGTAGCCCCCGGAATCAGCCCCAGCATTTT
.	TRBV11-3	.	TRBJ2-2	CASSLGGGSVGELFF	TGTGCCAGCAGCTTGGGCGGGGGCTCGGTCGGGGAGCTGTTTTTT
.	TRBV5-8	.	TRBJ2-2	CATGLGELFF	TGTGCCACAGGGCTAGGGGAGCTGTTTTTT
TRBD1	TRBV7-2	few	TRBJ1-1	CASSFTGTGNTEAFF	TGTGCCAGCAGCTTCACCGGGACAGGGAACACTGAAGCTTTCTTT
.	TRBV5-5	.	TRBJ1-5	CASSLDAARGVNQPQHF	TGTGCCAGCAGCTTGGACGCCGCGCGGGGGGTAAATCAGCCCCAGCATTTT
.	TRBV5-1	.	TRBJ2-7	CASSGVRYEQYF	TGCGCCAGCAGTGGCGTGAGGTACGAGCAGTACTTC
TRBD1	TRBV9	.	TRBJ1-3	CASSAKTGSGNTIYF	TGTGCCAGCAGCGCAAAGACAGGGAGTGGAAACACCATATATTTT
TRBD1	TRBV11-2	.	TRBJ1-4	CASSLGTFTGENLFF	TGTGCCAGCAGCCTTGGGACCTTCACAGGGGAAAATCTGTTTTTT
.	TRBV15	.	TRBJ1-2	CATSRGTAGYTF	TGTGCCACCAGCAGAGGGACAGCCGGCTACACCTTC
.	TRBV6-6	few	TRBJ1-2	CASSTGQNYGYTF	TGTGCCAGCAGTACCGGACAGAACTATGGCTACACCTTC
TRBD2	TRBV5-1	.	TRBJ2-2	CASTPGLAGGTGELFF	TGCGCCAGCACCCCGGGACTAGCGGGAGGCACCGGGGAGCTGTTTTTT
.	TRBV19	.	TRBJ1-4	CASRHSDNEKLLF	TGTGCCAGCCGGCACAGTGATAATGAAAAACTGCTTTTT
TRBD2	TRBV7-8	.	TRBJ2-1	CASSLGTSQRGEQFF	TGTGCCAGCAGCCTCGGGACTAGTCAAAGGGGTGAGCAGTTCTTC
TRBD2	TRBV14	.	TRBJ2-1	CASSPTSGRGAFF	TGTGCCAGCAGCCCGACTAGCGGGAGGGGGGCGTTCTTC
.	TRBV28	once	TRBJ2-1	CASGPGSLGNEQFF	TGTGCCAGCGGCCCGGGGAGCCTGGGGAATGAGCAGTTCTTC
TRBD1	TRBV4-2	.	TRBJ2-6	CASSQGQGLSGANVLTF	TGTGCCAGCAGCCAAGGACAGGGCCTTTCTGGGGCCAACGTCCTGACTTTC
TRBD2	TRBV28	once	TRBJ2-7	CASIFSAGGSSEQYF	TGTGCCAGCATCTTCTCGGCGGGGGGCTCCTCCGAGCAGTACTTC